This T cell receptor (beta chain) was captured in a study of lymphopenia after photon versus proton radiotherapy. Per the germline V gene, CDR1 is SNHLY and CDR2 is FYNNEI. The CDR3 consists of 13 residues. Study results and limitations: After lymphocyte nadir, photon-treated repertoires showed oligoclonal expansion, especially CD8+ Temra. Authors raise, but do not show, better survival with proton therapy. Relative stability marked proton patients; photon patients lost diversity and naive cells. Post-nadir TCR diversity decline inversely tracked overall survival among those who died.

The table lists this clone with a few counts. The antigen is not known. A junction end diverges from the germline sequence, so it may reflect a read error. Sequencing used immunoSEQ multiplex PCR; TCRdb keeps in-frame clones, though not all of them. Found here are 70,000 or so clones, 80% to 95% of them singletons; the top ten hold around 2.2%. The receptor comes from a woman aged 40 to 50 with cholangiocarcinoma. The chain joins TRBV2 to TRBJ2-7; 9 nucleotides align to TRBD1. Sequences were derived from peripheral blood, sampled from a patient treated with photon-based radiotherapy. In DNA form, the CDR3 reads TGTGCCAGCAGAAGGGGGGACAGGGAGAAGGGTAGCTTC. Its translation is CASRRGDREKGSF.